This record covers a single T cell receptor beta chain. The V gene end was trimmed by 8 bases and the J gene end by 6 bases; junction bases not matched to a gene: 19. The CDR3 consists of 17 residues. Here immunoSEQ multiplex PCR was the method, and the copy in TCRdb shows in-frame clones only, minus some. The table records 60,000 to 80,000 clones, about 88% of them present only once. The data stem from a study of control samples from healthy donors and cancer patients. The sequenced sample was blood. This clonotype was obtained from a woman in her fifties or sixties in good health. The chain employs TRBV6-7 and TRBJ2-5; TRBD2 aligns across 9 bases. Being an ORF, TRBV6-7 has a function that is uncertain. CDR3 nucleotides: TGTGCCAGCGGGGGGGCGATAGGGGCGGGAGGGCCCAAGACCCAGTACTTC. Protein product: CASGGAIGAGGPKTQYF.